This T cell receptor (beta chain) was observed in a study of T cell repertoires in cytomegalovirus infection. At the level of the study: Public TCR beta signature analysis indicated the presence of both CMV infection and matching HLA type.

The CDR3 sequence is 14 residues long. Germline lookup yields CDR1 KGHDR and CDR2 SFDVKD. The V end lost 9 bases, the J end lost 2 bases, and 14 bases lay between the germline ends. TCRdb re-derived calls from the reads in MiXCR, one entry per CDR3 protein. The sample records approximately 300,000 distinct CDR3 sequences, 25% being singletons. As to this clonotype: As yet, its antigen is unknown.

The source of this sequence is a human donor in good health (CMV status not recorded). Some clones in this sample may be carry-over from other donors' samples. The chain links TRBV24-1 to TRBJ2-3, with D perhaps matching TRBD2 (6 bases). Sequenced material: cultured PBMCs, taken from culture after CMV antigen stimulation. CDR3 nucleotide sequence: TGTGCCACCTCAATAGCGGATAACACAGATACGCAGTATTTT. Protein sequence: CATSIADNTDTQYF.